The present TCR beta chain was sequenced within a study of T cell repertoires in cytomegalovirus infection. Study in general: As its CMV epitopes, the study selected recently identified HLA-C-restricted and well-studied HLA-B-restricted targets. Both a matching HLA type and CMV infection were indicated by public TCR beta signatures.

The V segment lost 3 bases and the J segment 7 bases; nucleotides outside the gene matches: 10. Germline V lookup: CDR1 SQVTM, CDR2 ANQGSEA. The CDR3 extends over 15 amino acids. The study, taken as a whole, reports: Cumulative public TCR beta family frequency identified carriers of CMV plus the relevant HLA. Ex vivo responses were dominated by HLA-C-restricted CMV-specific TCR beta clonotypes.

To note about this clonotype: The antigen is undetermined.

TCRdb processed the reads anew with MiXCR; each CDR3 protein has one entry. The data show just under 500,000 distinct CDR3 sequences, 30% to 40% seen once. The chain employs TRBV29-1 and TRBJ1-2, with 11 bases aligning to TRBD1. Source: cultured PBMCs, taken from culture after CMV antigen stimulation. The source is a human donor in good health (CMV status not recorded). Some clones in this sample may be carry-over from other donors' samples. The CDR3 DNA reads as TGCAGCGTTGAGGGGACAGGGGGTTGGGCCGTTGGCTACACCTTC. Protein product: CSVEGTGGWAVGYTF.